A selection of T cell receptor beta chains follows, all from one sample in a study of identical twins. TCRdb used MiXCR to reprocess the 5' RACE reads, holding one entry per CDR3 protein. The sample holds 1.5 million to 2 million distinct CDR3 sequences, 25% to 35% seen once. Sequencing was performed on cord blood. All receptors come from a newborn girl in good health. Each CDR3 is given with its conserved first and last residue. D genes are given only for firm matches. Clone size is shown for a subset of rows, as once, few, many or a class of expanded clone.

16 TRBJ2-3 TRBV27 few - CASSLGSGSSTDTQYF TGTGCCAGCAGTTTAGGAAGCGGGTCGAGCACAGATACGCAGTATTTT
15 TRBJ2-1 TRBV14 few TRBD1 CASSQKGQSYNEQFF TGTGCCAGCAGCCAAAAGGGACAGTCCTACAATGAGCAGTTCTTC
15 TRBJ2-7 TRBV6-6 - TRBD2 CASSPPGGGKDEQYF TGTGCCAGCAGTCCCCCTGGGGGGGGGAAAGACGAGCAGTACTTC
18 TRBJ2-6 TRBV14 - TRBD1 CASSFQTGVLSGANVLTF TGTGCCAGCAGCTTTCAGACAGGGGTCCTCTCTGGGGCCAACGTCCTGACTTTC
16 TRBJ2-4 TRBV12-3/TRBV12-4 - - CAGSFGGELLNIQLYF TGTGCCGGCAGTTTTGGCGGGGAGCTTTTAAACATTCAGCTCTACTTC
15 TRBJ2-7 TRBV7-2 once TRBD2 CASTFSGSYYNEQYF TGTGCCAGCACCTTTAGCGGGAGTTACTACAATGAGCAGTACTTC
15 TRBJ1-6 TRBV27 - TRBD1 CASGRDRLFNSPLHF TGTGCCAGCGGCCGGGACAGGCTTTTTAATTCACCCCTCCACTTT
15 TRBJ1-4 TRBV19 - TRBD1 CASSPPGQFNEKLFF TGTGCCAGTAGTCCACCGGGACAGTTTAATGAAAAACTGTTTTTT
14 TRBJ2-1 TRBV6-1 - TRBD1 CASSFAQGTNEQFF TGTGCCAGCAGCTTTGCACAGGGGACAAATGAGCAGTTCTTC
16 TRBJ2-1 TRBV5-1 few - CASSSFLGGPGNEQFF TGCGCCAGCAGCTCTTTTCTAGGGGGGCCTGGGAATGAGCAGTTCTTC
15 TRBJ1-1 TRBV7-9 - - CASSLGPGSDTEAFF TGTGCCAGCAGCTTAGGGCCTGGTTCGGACACTGAAGCTTTCTTT
15 TRBJ2-5 TRBV11-1 few - CASSFGWTPQETQYF TGTGCCAGCAGCTTCGGTTGGACGCCCCAAGAGACCCAGTACTTC
16 TRBJ2-1 TRBV5-4 - TRBD2 CASSSPGGGVYNEQFF TGTGCCAGCAGCTCACCGGGGGGGGGCGTCTACAATGAGCAGTTCTTC
18 TRBJ2-4 TRBV20-1 - TRBD2 CSARGTSGRAGVKNIQYF TGCAGTGCTAGAGGGACTAGCGGGAGGGCCGGGGTCAAAAACATTCAGTACTTC
12 TRBJ2-1 TRBV28 many - CASSSTSDEQFF TGTGCCAGCAGTAGTACATCGGATGAGCAGTTCTTC
16 TRBJ2-3 TRBV20-1 few TRBD2 CSAYGTSGGSTDTQYF TGCAGTGCGTACGGGACTAGCGGGGGTAGCACAGATACGCAGTATTTT
13 TRBJ2-3 TRBV10-3 - - CAISGKNTDTQYF TGTGCCATCAGTGGCAAAAACACAGATACGCAGTATTTT
15 TRBJ2-1 TRBV20-1 - - CSASVGGGSYNEQFF TGCAGTGCTAGTGTTGGGGGTGGCTCCTACAATGAGCAGTTCTTC
17 TRBJ2-3 TRBV7-6 - - CASSLVSSGDMLGTQYF TGTGCCAGCAGCTTAGTCTCGAGCGGGGACATGCTCGGTACGCAGTATTTT
13 TRBJ2-7 TRBV9 - - CASSVATGGEQYF TGTGCCAGCAGCGTAGCTACCGGGGGCGAGCAGTACTTC
14 TRBJ1-1 TRBV5-1 - - CASSEARENTEAFF TGCGCCAGCAGCGAGGCCAGGGAGAACACTGAAGCTTTCTTT
16 TRBJ2-2 TRBV9 few TRBD1 CASSPRTGGLPGRLFF TGTGCCAGCAGCCCCCGGACAGGGGGTTTACCGGGGAGGCTGTTTTTT
14 TRBJ2-3 TRBV6-1 - - CASSLTQGTDTQYF TGTGCCAGCAGTTTAACACAGGGCACAGATACGCAGTATTTT
14 TRBJ2-3 TRBV5-1 - TRBD2 CATKTSGRTDTQYF TGCGCCACCAAGACTAGCGGGCGCACAGATACGCAGTATTTT
20 TRBJ2-3 TRBV12-3/TRBV12-4 - TRBD2 CASSFETGTSGSGHTDTQYF TGTGCCAGCAGTTTCGAAACCGGGACTAGCGGGAGCGGGCACACAGATACGCAGTATTTT
14 TRBJ1-1 TRBV20-1 few TRBD1 CSAPGTVMNTEAFF TGCAGTGCACCCGGGACAGTCATGAACACTGAAGCTTTCTTT
16 TRBJ2-3 TRBV12-3/TRBV12-4 - - CASSLWGASGTDTQYF TGTGCCAGCAGTTTGTGGGGGGCTAGCGGCACAGATACGCAGTATTTT
18 TRBJ2-1 TRBV19 - - CASSMRSLGQISGLEQFF TGTGCCAGTAGTATGAGGTCGCTTGGACAAATCTCCGGGCTCGAGCAGTTCTTC
15 TRBJ1-1 TRBV4-2 few - CASRTRYTMNTEAFF TGTGCCAGCAGGACAAGGTATACCATGAACACTGAAGCTTTCTTT